One and the same sample provided the 19 T cell receptor beta chains below, sequenced in a study of vaccination effects on CD4 cells after COVID-19. Some clones are missing from TCRdb's copy, which holds only in-frame ones; the method was immunoSEQ multiplex PCR. The repertoire holds about 61,000 clones, with roughly 79% as singletons. These TCRs' antigens remain unknown. ViraFEST expansion of antigen-specific CD4+ T cells with viral peptide pools preceded sequencing. Researchers isolated CD4+ T cells once approximately 10 days of culture had elapsed. The specimen comprised CD4+ T cells from PBMCs cultured with HCoV-229E spike peptides, sampled before COVID-19 vaccination. Receptors were obtained from a human donor who received a COVID-19 vaccine.

The rearrangement links TRBV6-4 to TRBJ2-3, with D possibly being TRBD1 (6 bases). Germline values: CDR1 MRHNA, CDR2 SNTAGT. CDR3 length equals 14 residues. V was clipped by 3 bases and J by 6 bases, with 13 bases between them. The CDR3 spells CASSDHFRGDTQYF. In nucleotides, the CDR3 is TGTGCCAGCAGTGATCACTTCAGGGGTGATACGCAGTATTTT.

The V gene is TRBV5-6, the J gene TRBJ2-7, with D unclear. CDR1 and CDR2 (germline): SGHDT, YYEEEE. Trimming shortened V by 0 bases and J by 6 bases, and 10 bases separated the two germline ends. The CDR3 runs 13 residues. The DNA of the CDR3 is TGTGCCAGCAGCTTGGATTACCAACCCGAGCAGTACGTC. This sequence encodes CASSLDYQPEQYV.

Regarding this clone: In the same sample, other DNA sequences code for this CDR3. The chain is built from TRBV6-6 and TRBJ1-4; D is unclear. The CDR3 spans 13 residues. The V end lost 5 bases, the J end lost 7 bases, and 11 bases lay between the germline ends. Germline loops: CDR1 MNHNY, CDR2 SVGAGI (reference sequence). CDR3 in amino acids: CASSLDWVEKLFF. CDR3 DNA: TGTGCCAGCAGTCTAGATTGGGTTGAAAAACTGTTTTTT.

The rearrangement uses TRBV19 and TRBJ1-5; no reliable D call. The ends were cut back, 1 base at V and 2 bases at J, with 12 bases in the middle. This CDR3 region has 16 residues. Germline assignment: CDR1 LNHDA and CDR2 SQIVND (reference sequence). CDR3 residues: CASSIVLGSRNQPQHF. In nucleotides, the CDR3 is TGTGCCAGTAGTATAGTTTTGGGATCTCGCAATCAGCCCCAGCATTTT.

The chain carries TRBV6-5 and TRBJ1-1; no firm D call. Between the trimmed V and J ends, which lost 6 bases and 1 base, there was a span of 6 bases. The CDR3 has 12 residues. From germline, CDR1 is MNHEY and CDR2 SVGAGI. As DNA, the CDR3 is TGTGCCAGCAGCCGGACGAACACTGAAGCTTTCTTT. Protein sequence: CASSRTNTEAFF.

This clone was observed a handful of times. V is TRBV19 and J is TRBJ2-3; D unclear. Trimming took 3 bases from V and 3 from J, leaving 4 bases between them. Germline values: CDR1 LNHDA, CDR2 SQIVND (reference sequence). The CDR3 covers 12 residues. The CDR3 sequence is CASSIGTDTQYF. The CDR3 DNA reads as TGTGCCAGTAGTATTGGTACAGATACGCAGTATTTT.

The chain carries TRBV5-6 and TRBJ1-2; 7 nucleotides align to TRBD1. There are 14 residues in the CDR3. Germline values: CDR1 SGHDT, CDR2 YYEEEE. V was clipped by 10 bases and J by 3 bases; unmatched bases: 12. Here the CDR3 DNA reads TGTGCCCCCCTTCTGCCCGGGACAGACTATGGCTACACCTTC. Translating gives CAPLLPGTDYGYTF.

The rearrangement links TRBV9 to TRBJ2-2, with 12 positions matching TRBD2. CDR3 length equals 16 residues. Germline loops: CDR1 SGDLS, CDR2 YYNGEE. V shed 4 bases, J shed 7 bases, and the junction held 8 bases outside the gene matches. The CDR3 DNA reads TGTGCCAGCAGCATATCTAGCGGGGGGGCCCTCGGGGAGCTGTTTTTT. Translation: CASSISSGGALGELFF.

The rearrangement joins TRBV27 to TRBJ1-5; TRBD1 matches 7 bases. The ends lost 0 bases at V and 15 bases at J; junction bases unmatched: 8. Germline CDR1 and CDR2: MNHEY and SMNVEV (reference sequence). The CDR3 has 13 residues. CDR3 DNA: TGTGCCAGCAGTTTATCCGGGACAGAATTGGTGCATTTT. Translation: CASSLSGTELVHF.

The chain combines TRBV19 with TRBJ1-1; the match to TRBD1 covers 8 bases. CDR1 LNHDA and CDR2 SQIVND come from the germline V gene (reference sequence). The CDR3 contains 15 residues. The V gene end was trimmed by 7 bases and the J gene end by 0 bases; junction bases not matched to a gene: 7. The CDR3 loop is CASTRGTGLNTEAFF. The CDR3 DNA reads TGTGCCAGTACCCGCGGGACAGGTCTGAACACTGAAGCTTTCTTT.

This chain joins TRBV30 and TRBJ1-5; tentatively, D is TRBD1 (5 bases). Trimming stripped 3 bases from V and 4 bases from J, with 13 bases between. Germline CDR1 is GTSNPN and CDR2 is SVGIG (reference sequence). CDR3 size: 14 residues. The CDR3 loop reads CAWSEGPVNQPQHF. The CDR3, as DNA: TGTGCCTGGAGCGAGGGACCGGTAAATCAGCCCCAGCATTTT.

The chain combines TRBV7-2 with TRBJ1-1; a weak D match, TRBD1 (5 bases). The CDR3 loop spans 15 amino acids. CDR1 and CDR2 (germline): SGHTA, FQGNSA. Deletions cut 2 bases from V and 3 bases from J, with 13 bases between. Here the CDR3 reads CASSLNVQVDTEAFF. DNA for the CDR3: TGTGCCAGCAGCTTAAATGTACAGGTTGACACTGAAGCTTTCTTT.

The genes are TRBV2 and TRBJ1-1; D is unclear. This CDR3 spans 12 amino acids. CDR1 SNHLY and CDR2 FYNNEI come from the germline V gene. Trimming took off 6 bases at V and 0 bases at J, with 5 bases between the two ends. The CDR3 is CASRRLNTEAFF. The CDR3 DNA follows: TGTGCCAGCAGGAGGCTGAACACTGAAGCTTTCTTT. Looking up the rest from reference TRBV2 and TRBJ1-1 gives the full variable domain: EPEVTQTPSHQVTQMGQEVILRCVPISNHLYFYWYRQILGQKVEFLVSFYNNEISEKSEIFDDQFSVERPDGSNFTLKIRSTKLEDSAMYFCASRRLNTEAFFGQGTRLTVV.

This clone showed up just a few times. This chain links TRBV2 with TRBJ1-6; 7 nucleotides align to TRBD1. Trimming at V came to 7 bases and at J to 6 bases, leaving 3 bases not matched to a gene. This CDR3 has 13 amino acids. Germline values: CDR1 SNHLY, CDR2 FYNNEI. The CDR3 spells CASKEGANSPLHF. As DNA, the CDR3 is TGTGCCAGCAAGGAGGGGGCTAATTCACCCCTCCACTTT.

V usage is TRBV5-6 and J usage is TRBJ1-2; no reliable D call. The CDR3 covers 12 residues. Germline assignment: CDR1 SGHDT and CDR2 YYEEEE. Trimming removed 4 bases from V and 3 bases from J, with 7 bases in between. The DNA for the CDR3 is TGTGCCAGCAGCCCTGGGTACTATGGCTACACCTTC. Translating it yields CASSPGYYGYTF.

The genes are TRBV6-2 or TRBV6-3 and TRBJ1-3, with D possibly TRBD1 on 5 matching bases. CDR1 is MNHEY, CDR2 SVGEGT, per germline. This CDR3 is 14 amino acids long. V was clipped by 2 bases and J by 6 bases, with 11 bases between them. This CDR3 reads CASSYPGPENTIYF. The CDR3 nucleotides read TGTGCCAGCAGTTACCCGGGACCGGAAAACACCATATATTTT.

The V and J genes are TRBV19 and TRBJ1-1; the D is unclear. Germline CDR1 and CDR2: LNHDA and SQIVND (reference sequence). The CDR3 extends over 12 amino acids. Trimming removed 5 bases at V and 9 bases at J, with 13 bases between. In nucleotides, the CDR3 is TGTGCCAGTAGTGGCGGCCGAGCTAAAGCTTTCTTT. Its translation: CASSGGRAKAFF.

The rearrangement links TRBV28 to TRBJ1-5, with TRBD1 matching over 9 bases. The CDR3 runs to 14 residues. Trimming took 2 bases from V and 9 from J; bases not matched to a gene: 5. Germline V gives CDR1 MDHEN, CDR2 SYDVKM. The CDR3 nucleotides are TGTGCCAGCAGTTTAGCGACGGGACAGGGGCCCCAGCATTTT. Residues: CASSLATGQGPQHF.

This chain links TRBV21-1 with TRBJ2-2; the table assigns TRBD2, which was not confirmed against the DNA. TRBV21-1 is a known pseudogene. CDR3 length: 19 amino acids. The CDR3 here is CASSKGDSGGPKNTGELFF. Here the CDR3 DNA reads TGTGCCAGCAGCAAAGGGGATAGCGGGGGCCCTAAGAACACCGGGGAGCTGTTTTTT.